The clone carrying this T cell receptor (beta chain) was picked up a small number of times. Its target is unknown. TCRdb reanalysed the reads using MiXCR and keeps one entry per CDR3 protein. In the table there are 80,000 or so distinct CDR3 sequences, 35% to 50% of which are singletons. This sample was taken from a study of T cell repertoires in cytomegalovirus infection. Germline CDR1 and CDR2: MDHEN and SYDVKM. V shed 5 bases and J 2 bases; nucleotides not matched to a gene: 6. This CDR3 spans 14 amino acids. General study results and limits: HLA-C-restricted TCR beta clonotypes specific for CMV led the ex vivo response.

The sequence was obtained from a human donor in good health (CMV status not recorded). Some clones in this sample may be carry-over from other donors' samples. Sequenced material: CD8+ T cells from cultured PBMCs, taken from culture after CMV antigen stimulation. The rearrangement uses TRBV28 and TRBJ2-7; TRBD1 agrees at 7 bases. The CDR3 region has the DNA TGTGCCAGCAGTCCACCCGGGACAGCCTACGAGCAGTACTTC. It is translated as CASSPPGTAYEQYF.